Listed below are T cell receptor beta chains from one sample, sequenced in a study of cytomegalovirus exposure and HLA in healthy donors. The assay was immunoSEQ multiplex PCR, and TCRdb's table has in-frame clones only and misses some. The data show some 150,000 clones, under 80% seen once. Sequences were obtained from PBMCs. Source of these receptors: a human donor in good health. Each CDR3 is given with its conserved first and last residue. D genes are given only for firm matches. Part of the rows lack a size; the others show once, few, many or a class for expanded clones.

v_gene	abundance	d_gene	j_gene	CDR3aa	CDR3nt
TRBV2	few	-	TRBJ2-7	CASSRSFYEQYF	TGTGCCAGCAGCCGGAGTTTCTACGAGCAGTACTTC
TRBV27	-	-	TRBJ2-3	CASMIQSTDTQYF	TGTGCCAGCATGATTCAGAGCACAGATACGCAGTATTTT
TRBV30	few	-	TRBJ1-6	CACRWFSNSPLHF	TGTGCCTGCAGATGGTTCTCGAATTCACCCCTCCACTTT
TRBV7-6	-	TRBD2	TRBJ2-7	CASSAGTNEQYF	TGTGCCAGCAGCGCCGGGACTAACGAGCAGTACTTC
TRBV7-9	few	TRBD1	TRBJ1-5	CASSFDREPDQPQHF	TGTGCCAGCAGTTTCGACAGGGAACCGGATCAGCCCCAGCATTTT
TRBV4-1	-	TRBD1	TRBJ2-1	CASSQVPGGGYNEQFF	TGCGCCAGCAGCCAAGTTCCAGGGGGCGGCTACAATGAGCAGTTCTTC
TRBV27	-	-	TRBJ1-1	CASSLSSEGYTEAFF	TGTGCCAGCAGTTTATCGTCGGAGGGTTATACTGAAGCTTTCTTT
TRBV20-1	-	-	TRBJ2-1	CSARYNEQFF	TGCAGTGCGCGTTACAATGAGCAGTTCTTC
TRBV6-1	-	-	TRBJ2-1	CASSEAAQYEQFF	TGTGCCAGCAGTGAAGCGGCACAGTATGAGCAGTTCTTC
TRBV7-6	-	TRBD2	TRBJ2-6	CASSFRAGGRGANVLTF	TGTGCCAGCAGCTTTCGAGCGGGGGGGCGTGGGGCCAACGTCCTGACTTTC
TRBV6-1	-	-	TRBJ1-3	CASSETVAGKSGNTIYF	TGTGCCAGCAGTGAAACAGTGGCAGGAAAATCTGGAAACACCATATATTTT
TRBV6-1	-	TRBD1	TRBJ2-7	CASSEQGTGGSYEQYF	TGTGCCAGCAGTGAACAAGGGACAGGTGGGTCCTACGAGCAGTACTTC
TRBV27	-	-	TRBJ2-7	CASSLRGPYEQYF	TGTGCCAGCAGTTTAAGGGGCCCCTACGAGCAGTACTTC
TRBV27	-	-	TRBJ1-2	CASSLWGPNYGYTF	TGTGCCAGCAGTTTATGGGGGCCAAACTATGGCTACACCTTC
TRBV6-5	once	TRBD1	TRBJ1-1	CASRFPGQGATEAFF	TGTGCCAGCAGATTCCCGGGACAGGGGGCGACTGAAGCTTTCTTT
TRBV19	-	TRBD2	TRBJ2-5	CASRGTSGEETQYF	TGTGCCAGTAGAGGGACTAGCGGGGAAGAGACCCAGTACTTC
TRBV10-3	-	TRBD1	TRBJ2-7	CAIRPGTGQDEQYF	TGTGCCATCAGGCCCGGGACAGGGCAGGACGAGCAGTACTTC
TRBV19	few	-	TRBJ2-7	CASSMGGYEQYF	TGTGCCAGTAGTATGGGGGGCTACGAGCAGTACTTC
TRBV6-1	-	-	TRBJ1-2	CASSDQTKGPILYGYTF	TGTGCCAGCAGTGACCAGACTAAGGGCCCAATCCTCTATGGCTACACCTTC
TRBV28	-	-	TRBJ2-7	CASSLVQTYEQYF	TGTGCCAGCAGTTTAGTACAGACCTACGAGCAGTACTTC
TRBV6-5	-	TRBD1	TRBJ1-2	CASSGTGYGYTF	TGTGCCAGCAGTGGGACAGGGTATGGCTACACCTTC
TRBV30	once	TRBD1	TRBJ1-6	CAWTPGGNSPLHF	TGTGCCTGGACACCAGGGGGGAATTCACCCCTCCACTTT
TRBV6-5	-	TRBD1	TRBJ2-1	CASSPGQGNEQFF	TGTGCCAGCAGCCCGGGACAGGGGAATGAGCAGTTCTTC
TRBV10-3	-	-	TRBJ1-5	CAISNSNQPQHF	TGTGCCATCAGCAATAGCAATCAGCCCCAGCATTTT
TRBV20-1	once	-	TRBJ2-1	CSAPDRLEQFF	TGCAGTGCTCCAGACAGACTTGAGCAGTTCTTC
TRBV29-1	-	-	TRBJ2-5	CSVELGAGETQYF	TGCAGCGTTGAATTGGGGGCTGGAGAGACCCAGTACTTC
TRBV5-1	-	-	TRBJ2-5	CASSLAVRQETQYF	TGCGCCAGCAGCTTGGCGGTGAGGCAAGAGACCCAGTACTTC
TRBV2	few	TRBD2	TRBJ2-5	CASNRDRGGIGETQYF	TGTGCCAGCAACAGGGACCGGGGGGGAATTGGGGAGACCCAGTACTTC
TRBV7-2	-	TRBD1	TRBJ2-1	CASSVQGVSYNEQFF	TGTGCCAGCAGCGTACAGGGGGTATCCTACAATGAGCAGTTCTTC
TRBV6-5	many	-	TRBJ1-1	CASSRQVPNTEAFF	TGTGCCAGCAGCCGACAGGTACCGAACACTGAAGCTTTCTTT
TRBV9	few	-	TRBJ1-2	CASSVSGWDGYTF	TGTGCCAGCAGCGTATCAGGGTGGGATGGCTACACCTTC
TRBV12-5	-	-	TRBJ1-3	CASGPGSPDSGNTIYF	TGTGCTAGTGGTCCGGGATCGCCTGACTCTGGAAACACCATATATTTT
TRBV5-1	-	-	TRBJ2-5	CASSLAFIEETQYF	TGCGCCAGCAGCTTGGCCTTCATAGAAGAGACCCAGTACTTC
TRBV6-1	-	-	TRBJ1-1	CASSQYSRGSTEAFF	TGTGCCAGCAGTCAGTACAGCAGGGGTTCCACTGAAGCTTTCTTT
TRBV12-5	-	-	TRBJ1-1	CASGPGVNTEAFF	TGTGCTAGTGGTCCTGGAGTGAACACTGAAGCTTTCTTT
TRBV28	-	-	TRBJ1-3	CASRKSGTFGIYF	TGTGCCAGCAGAAAGAGCGGGACTTTCGGTATATATTTT
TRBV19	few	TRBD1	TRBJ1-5	CASSISGGTNQPQHF	TGTGCCAGTAGTATTTCAGGGGGTACCAATCAGCCCCAGCATTTT
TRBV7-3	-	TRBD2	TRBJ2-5	CASSLTGGGETQYF	TGTGCCAGCAGCTTAACTGGCGGGGGTGAGACCCAGTACTTC
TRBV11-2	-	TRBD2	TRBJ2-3	CASSWTSGGYTDTQYF	TGTGCCAGCAGCTGGACTAGCGGGGGATACACAGATACGCAGTATTTT
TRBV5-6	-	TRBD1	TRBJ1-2	CASSPQGVTNYGYTF	TGTGCCAGCAGCCCACAGGGGGTGACTAACTATGGCTACACCTTC
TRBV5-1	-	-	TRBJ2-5	CATADSSIETQYF	TGCGCCACTGCGGACAGCAGCATAGAGACCCAGTACTTC
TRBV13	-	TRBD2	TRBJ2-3	CASSLVASGTSTDTQYF	TGTGCCAGCAGCTTAGTGGCTAGCGGGACGAGCACAGATACGCAGTATTTT
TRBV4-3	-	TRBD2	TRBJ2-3	CASSQDIASGGAGGDTQYF	TGCGCCAGCAGCCAAGATATTGCTAGCGGGGGGGCCGGTGGAGATACGCAGTATTTT
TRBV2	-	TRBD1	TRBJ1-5	CASSTGVGPQHF	TGTGCCAGCAGTACAGGGGTGGGGCCCCAGCATTTT
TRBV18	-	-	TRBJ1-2	CASSPPAGPSYGYTF	TGTGCCAGCTCACCACCGGCAGGGCCAAGCTATGGCTACACCTTC
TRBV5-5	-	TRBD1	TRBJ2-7	CASSSGQSGSYEQYF	TGTGCCAGCAGCTCGGGACAGTCAGGGTCCTACGAGCAGTACTTC
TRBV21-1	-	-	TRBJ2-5	CASSKVSRGETQYF	TGTGCCAGCAGCAAAGTCAGCAGGGGGGAGACCCAGTACTTC
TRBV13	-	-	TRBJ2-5	CASSTRQKTEETQYF	TGTGCCAGCAGCACCCGACAGAAAACGGAGGAGACCCAGTACTTC
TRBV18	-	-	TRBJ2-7	CASSPQSDSYEQYF	TGTGCCAGCTCACCACAATCGGACAGCTACGAGCAGTACTTC
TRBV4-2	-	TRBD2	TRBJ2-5	CASSRYSGGAGETQYF	TGTGCCAGCAGCCGTTATAGCGGGGGGGCCGGGGAGACCCAGTACTTC
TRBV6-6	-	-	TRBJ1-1	CASRKEGYTEAFF	TGTGCCAGCAGGAAGGAGGGGTACACTGAAGCTTTCTTT
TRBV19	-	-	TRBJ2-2	CASSIWGVGLFF	TGTGCCAGTAGTATTTGGGGCGTTGGGCTGTTTTTT
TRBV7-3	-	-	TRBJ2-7	CASSLTRVSYEQYF	TGTGCCAGCAGCTTAACCCGGGTCTCCTACGAGCAGTACTTC
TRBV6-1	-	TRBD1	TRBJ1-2	CASIGQGRGYGYTF	TGTGCCAGCATTGGACAGGGAAGGGGCTATGGCTACACCTTC
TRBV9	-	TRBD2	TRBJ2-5	CASSVDSGGALGETQYF	TGTGCCAGCAGCGTAGATAGCGGGGGGGCGCTCGGAGAGACCCAGTACTTC
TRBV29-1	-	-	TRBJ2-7	CSARQQAGYEQYF	TGCAGCGCCAGGCAACAGGCCGGCTACGAGCAGTACTTC
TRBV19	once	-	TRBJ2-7	CASSIRLTTSYEQYF	TGTGCCAGTAGTATTCGACTCACGACCTCCTACGAGCAGTACTTC